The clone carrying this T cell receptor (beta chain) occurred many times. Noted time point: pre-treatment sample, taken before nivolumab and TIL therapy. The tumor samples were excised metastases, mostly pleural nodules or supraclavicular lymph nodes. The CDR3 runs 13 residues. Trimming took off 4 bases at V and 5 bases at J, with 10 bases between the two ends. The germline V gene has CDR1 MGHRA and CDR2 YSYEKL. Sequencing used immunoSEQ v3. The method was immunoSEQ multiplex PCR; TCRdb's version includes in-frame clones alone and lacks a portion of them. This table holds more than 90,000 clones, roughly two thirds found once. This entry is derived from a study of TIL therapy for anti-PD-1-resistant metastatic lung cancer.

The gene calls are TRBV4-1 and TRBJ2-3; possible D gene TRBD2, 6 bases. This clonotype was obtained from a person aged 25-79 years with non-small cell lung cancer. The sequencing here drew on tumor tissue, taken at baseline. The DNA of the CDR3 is TGCGCCAGCAGCCGGGGAGGCGTAGATACGCAGTATTTT. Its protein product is CASSRGGVDTQYF.